This TCR beta chain originates from a study of blood T cell repertoires in COVID-19. Study-wide context: From the United States, Italy and Spain came samples of acute and convalescent COVID-19. Nucleic acid was either cDNA or gDNA, and it came from T cells, B-cell-depleted T cells, or PBMCs.

Authors' processing steps: Estimated nucleated cell counts came from reference gene primer amplification. TCRdb keeps only in-frame clones here, not all; method: immunoSEQ multiplex PCR. V and J calls and clone size are given by that table; D and trimming were obtained from the DNA. The profile shows tens of thousands of clones, around four fifths of them singletons. The CDR3 extends over 17 amino acids. J gave up 5 bases and V 5 bases, and 14 bases lay outside the gene matches. Germline V lookup: CDR1 LNHDA, CDR2 SQIVND (reference sequence). This clone has more than one count but fewer than ten. This sequence was found in an elderly woman with active or convalescent COVID-19. The gene calls are TRBV19 and TRBJ1-1; 10 nucleotides match TRBD1. Sequencing was performed on peripheral blood. CDR3 nucleotides: TGTGCCAGTAGTGCAAGACAGGGGGCAACTAGTAGAACTGAAGCTTTCTTT. It codes for CASSARQGATSRTEAFF.